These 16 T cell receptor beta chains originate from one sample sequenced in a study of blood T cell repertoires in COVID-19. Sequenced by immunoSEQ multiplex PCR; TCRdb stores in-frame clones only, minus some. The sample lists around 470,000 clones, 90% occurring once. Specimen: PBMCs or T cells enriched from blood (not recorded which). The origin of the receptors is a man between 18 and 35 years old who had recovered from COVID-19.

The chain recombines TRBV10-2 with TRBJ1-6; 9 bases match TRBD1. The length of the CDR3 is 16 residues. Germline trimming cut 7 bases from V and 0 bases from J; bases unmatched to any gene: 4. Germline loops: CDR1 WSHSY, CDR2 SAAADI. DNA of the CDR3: TGCGCCAGCACCGGGACAGGGAGCTCCTATAATTCACCCCTCCACTTT. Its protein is CASTGTGSSYNSPLHF.

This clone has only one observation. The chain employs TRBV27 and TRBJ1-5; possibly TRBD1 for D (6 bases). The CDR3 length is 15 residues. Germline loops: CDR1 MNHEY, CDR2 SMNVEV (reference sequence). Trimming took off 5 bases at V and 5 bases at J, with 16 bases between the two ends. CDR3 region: CASSTADRRYQPQHF. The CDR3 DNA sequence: TGTGCCAGCAGTACCGCCGACAGGAGATATCAGCCCCAGCATTTT.

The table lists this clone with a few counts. The CDR3: CASSGQGKSPLHF. In nucleotides, the CDR3 is TGTGCCAGCAGTGGACAGGGTAAATCACCCCTCCACTTT. This chain links TRBV12-3 or TRBV12-4 with TRBJ1-6; 8 nucleotides align to TRBD1. The V segment lost 5 bases and the J segment 10 bases; nucleotides outside the gene matches: 4. The CDR3 is made up of 13 amino acids.

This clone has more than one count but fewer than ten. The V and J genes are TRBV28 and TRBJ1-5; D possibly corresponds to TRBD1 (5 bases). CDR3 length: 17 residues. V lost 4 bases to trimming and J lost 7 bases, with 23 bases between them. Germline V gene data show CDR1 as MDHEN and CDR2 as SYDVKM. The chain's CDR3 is CASSWASVGREGQPQHF. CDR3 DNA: TGTGCCAGCAGTTGGGCCTCCGTTGGCAGGGAAGGACAGCCCCAGCATTTT.

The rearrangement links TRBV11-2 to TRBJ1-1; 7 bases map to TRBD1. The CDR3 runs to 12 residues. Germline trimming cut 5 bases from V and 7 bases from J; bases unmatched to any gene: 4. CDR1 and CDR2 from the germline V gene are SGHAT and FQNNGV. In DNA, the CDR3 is TGTGCCAGCAGCGGGCGACAGGGTGAAGCTTTCTTT. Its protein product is CASSGRQGEAFF.

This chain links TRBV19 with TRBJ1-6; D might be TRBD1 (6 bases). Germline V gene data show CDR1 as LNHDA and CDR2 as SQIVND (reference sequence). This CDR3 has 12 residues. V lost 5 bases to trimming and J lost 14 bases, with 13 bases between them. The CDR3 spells CASSGEGETLHF. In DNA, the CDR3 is TGTGCCAGTAGTGGTGAGGGGGAGACCCTCCACTTT.

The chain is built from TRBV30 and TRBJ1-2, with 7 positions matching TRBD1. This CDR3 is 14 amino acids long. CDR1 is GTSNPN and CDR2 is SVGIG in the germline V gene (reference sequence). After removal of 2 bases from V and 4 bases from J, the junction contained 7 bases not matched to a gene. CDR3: CAWSQGTVVYGYTF. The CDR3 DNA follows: TGTGCCTGGAGTCAAGGGACAGTCGTCTATGGCTACACCTTC.

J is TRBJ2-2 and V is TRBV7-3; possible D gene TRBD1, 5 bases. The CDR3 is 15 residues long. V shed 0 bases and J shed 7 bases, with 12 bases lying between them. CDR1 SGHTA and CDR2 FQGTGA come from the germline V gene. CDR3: CASSLTLRADGELFF. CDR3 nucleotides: TGTGCCAGCAGCTTAACGCTCAGGGCGGACGGGGAGCTGTTTTTT.

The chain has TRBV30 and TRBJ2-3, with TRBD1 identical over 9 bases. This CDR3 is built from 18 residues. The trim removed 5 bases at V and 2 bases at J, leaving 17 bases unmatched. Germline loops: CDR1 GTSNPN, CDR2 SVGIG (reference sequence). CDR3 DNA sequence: TGTGCCTGGCGGGACAGGGCCCTCTTGCCGTTTACCACAGATACGCAGTATTTT. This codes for CAWRDRALLPFTTDTQYF.

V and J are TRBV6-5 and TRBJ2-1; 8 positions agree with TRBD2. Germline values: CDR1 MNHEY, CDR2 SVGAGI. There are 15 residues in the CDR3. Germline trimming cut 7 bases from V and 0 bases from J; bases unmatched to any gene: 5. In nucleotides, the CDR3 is TGTGCCAGCAAAACTAGCGGCAGCTCCTACAATGAGCAGTTCTTC. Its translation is CASKTSGSSYNEQFF.

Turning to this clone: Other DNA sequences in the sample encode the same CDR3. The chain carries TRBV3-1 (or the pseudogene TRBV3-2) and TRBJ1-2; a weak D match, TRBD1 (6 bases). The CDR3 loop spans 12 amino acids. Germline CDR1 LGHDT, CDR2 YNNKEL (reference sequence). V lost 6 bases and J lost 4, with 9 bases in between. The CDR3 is CASSQDSYGYTF. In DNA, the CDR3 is TGTGCCAGCAGTCAGGACAGCTATGGCTACACCTTC.

CDR3 sequence: CASTLDRAYGYTF. In DNA, the CDR3 is TGTGCCAGCACCCTAGACAGGGCTTATGGCTACACCTTC. This sequence joins TRBV12-3 or TRBV12-4 and TRBJ1-2; 7 positions agree with TRBD1. With V trimmed by 7 bases and J by 5 bases, 7 bases remained unmatched. The CDR3 contains 13 residues.

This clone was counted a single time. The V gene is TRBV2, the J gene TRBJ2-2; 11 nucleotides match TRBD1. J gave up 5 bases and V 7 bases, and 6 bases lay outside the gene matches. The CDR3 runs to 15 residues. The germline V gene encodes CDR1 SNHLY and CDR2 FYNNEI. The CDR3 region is CASKRDRGGTGELFF. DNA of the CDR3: TGTGCCAGCAAGCGGGACAGGGGGGGGACCGGGGAGCTGTTTTTT.

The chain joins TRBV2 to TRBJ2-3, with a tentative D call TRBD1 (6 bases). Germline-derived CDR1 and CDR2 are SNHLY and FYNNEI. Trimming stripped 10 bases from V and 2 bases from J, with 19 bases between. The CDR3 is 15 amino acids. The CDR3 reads CAIETGQLITDTQYF. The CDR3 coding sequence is TGTGCCATCGAGACCGGACAGCTAATCACAGATACGCAGTATTTT.

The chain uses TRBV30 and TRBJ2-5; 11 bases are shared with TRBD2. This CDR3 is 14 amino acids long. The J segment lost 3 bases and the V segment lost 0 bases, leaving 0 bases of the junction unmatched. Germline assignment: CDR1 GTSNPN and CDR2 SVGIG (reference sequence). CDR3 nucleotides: TGTGCCTGGAGTGTGGGACTAGCGGAAGAGACCCAGTACTTC. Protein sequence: CAWSVGLAEETQYF. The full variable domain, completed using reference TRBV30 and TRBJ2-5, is SQTIHQWPATLVQPVGSPLSLECTVEGTSNPNLYWYRQAAGRGLQLLFYSVGIGQISSEVPQNLSASRPQDRQFILSSKKLLLSDSGFYLCAWSVGLAEETQYFGPGTRLLVL.

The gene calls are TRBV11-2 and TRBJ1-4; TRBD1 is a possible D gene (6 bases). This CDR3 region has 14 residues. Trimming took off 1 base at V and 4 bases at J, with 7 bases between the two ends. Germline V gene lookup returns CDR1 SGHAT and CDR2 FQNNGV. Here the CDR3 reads CASSLGRGNEKLFF. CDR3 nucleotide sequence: TGTGCCAGCAGCTTAGGCAGGGGTAATGAAAAACTGTTTTTT.